This T cell receptor (beta chain) was recorded in a study of blood T cells in healthy people across ages. There are a few counts of this clonotype. Its antigen is currently unknown. Together with a sample-barcoded 5' primer, a J-beta primer mix was included in a second PCR lasting about 6 to 11 cycles. TCRdb reanalysed the 5' RACE reads using MiXCR and keeps one entry per CDR3 protein. The sample shows hundreds of thousands of distinct CDR3 sequences, 32% of them seen only once. Study-level findings and limits: Changes seen in expanded clonotypes were possibly confounded by donor CMV status left unknown. Researchers report that TCR beta diversity correlated strongly with naive T cell percentage.

CDR3 size: 18 residues. Germline-derived CDR1 and CDR2 are SGHRS and YFSETQ. V lost 0 bases and J lost 2, with 17 bases in between. The rearrangement links TRBV5-1 to TRBJ1-4; D is unclear. This receptor was taken from a woman aged 80 or older in good health. The sequenced sample was blood. For the CDR3, the DNA is TGCGCCAGCAGCTTGGGACCGGGCACGACGGGGACTAATGAAAAACTGTTTTTT. Protein sequence: CASSLGPGTTGTNEKLFF.